Detailed here is one T cell receptor (beta chain). Its antigen is undetermined. Germline lookup yields CDR1 DFQATT and CDR2 SNEGSKA (reference sequence). V lost 6 bases and J 3 bases, leaving 8 bases between the germline ends. The CDR3 has 11 amino acids. The sample is drawn from a study of Ad26.COV2.S vaccination and SARS-CoV-2 variants. Study-level information: Once, or twice with 56 days between doses, Ad26.COV2.S was given intramuscularly.

The treatment was: around 19 received Ad26.COV2.S at low or high dose, single or two shots; about 5 received placebo; per-sample allocation not given. Day 63 after the first vaccine or placebo injection was the time point for sampling. TCRdb's copy holds only in-frame clones and misses some; the assay was immunoSEQ multiplex PCR. The table lists around 400,000 clones, 83% of them singletons. Study-level points and caveats: Breadth and depth estimates from TCRs may understate total T cell responses. There was reportedly substantial breadth in spike-specific CD8+ and CD4+ T cell responses after vaccination. Recipients of vaccine and of placebo showed similar breadth of their non-spike TCR repertoires.

This receptor was identified in a person aged 18 to 65 who received the Ad26.COV2.S COVID-19 vaccine or a placebo. The sample here was peripheral blood, taken in a trial of Ad26.COV2.S vaccine versus placebo. This chain links TRBV20-1 with TRBJ2-5; no clear D gene. CDR3 region: CSAQTKETQYF. CDR3 DNA: TGCAGTGCCCAGACCAAAGAGACCCAGTACTTC.